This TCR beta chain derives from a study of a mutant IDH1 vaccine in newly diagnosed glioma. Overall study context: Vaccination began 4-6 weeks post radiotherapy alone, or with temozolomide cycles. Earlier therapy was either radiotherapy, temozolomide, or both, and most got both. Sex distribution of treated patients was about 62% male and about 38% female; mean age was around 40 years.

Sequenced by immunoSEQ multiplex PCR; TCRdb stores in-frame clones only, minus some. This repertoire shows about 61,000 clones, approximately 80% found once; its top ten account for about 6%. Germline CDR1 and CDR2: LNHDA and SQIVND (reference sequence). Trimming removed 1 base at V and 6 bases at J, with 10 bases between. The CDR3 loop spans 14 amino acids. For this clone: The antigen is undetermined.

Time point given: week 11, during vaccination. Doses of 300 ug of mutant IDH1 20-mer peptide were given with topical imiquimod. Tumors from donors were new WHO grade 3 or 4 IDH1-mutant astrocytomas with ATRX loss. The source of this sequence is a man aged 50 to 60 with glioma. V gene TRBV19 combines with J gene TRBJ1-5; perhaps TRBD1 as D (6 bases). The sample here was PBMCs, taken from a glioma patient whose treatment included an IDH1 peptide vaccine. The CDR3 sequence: CASSIAGGAQPQHF. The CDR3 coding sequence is TGTGCCAGTAGTATAGCGGGGGGCGCTCAGCCCCAGCATTTT.